This TCR beta chain was profiled in a study of blood T cells in healthy people across ages. This clonotype has more than one count but fewer than ten. Combining a sample-barcoded 5' primer with a J-beta primer mix, a second PCR ran for roughly 7 to 12 cycles. TCRdb reprocessed the 5' RACE reads via MiXCR and lists one record per CDR3 protein. This table holds about a million distinct CDR3 sequences, more than 30% found once. Source material: blood. The sequence was collected from a man between 18 and 35 years old in good health.

CDR3 sequence (DNA): TGCGCCAGCAGCCAAGTCCAGGGTCGGGTATATAATTCACCCCTCCACTTT. This sequence encodes CASSQVQGRVYNSPLHF. The rearrangement uses TRBV4-3 and TRBJ1-6, with D possibly TRBD1 on 5 matching bases. Germline CDR1 is LGHNA and CDR2 is YSLEER. Trimming stripped 1 base from V and 4 bases from J, with 14 bases between. CDR3 size: 17 residues.